This TCR beta chain derives from a study of synovial regulatory T cells in juvenile arthritis (dated by TCRdb to the mid-2010s). With respect to the entire study: Of the sequenced patients, a few were therapy-naive, one was treated with methotrexate plus infliximab, roughly six were treated with methotrexate, and one lacked treatment information. The study compared the TCRbeta CDR3 repertoires of blood iaTreg cells, other blood Treg cells and synovial fluid Treg cells taken from matched patient samples. Effector T cell subsets were also sequenced in the study cohort for comparisons, but only blood and synovial fluid Treg cells are covered by the Treg dataset alone. Treg and Teff subsets from about 10 JIA patients with active disease were included in the TCR repertoire comparisons. The research as a whole found: iaTreg TCR repertoires were largely private across patients and partially overlapped with synovial Teff and blood CPL repertoires. Synovial Treg cells shared more CDR3 sequences with iaTreg cells than with other blood Treg cells; Chao-Jaccard similarity confirmed closer relation. TCR diversity was lower in blood iaTreg cells than in other blood Treg cells, which is consistent with antigen-driven expansion.

Library preparation used the immunoSEQ multiplex PCR assay. TCRbeta CDR3 sequencing was performed by Adaptive Biotechnologies. In the authors' own workflow: Repertoire similarity was assessed using the Chao-modified Jaccard index and the median clonotype overlap from 200 random subsamples at equal sample size. The similarity analyses were run on either productive nucleotide sequences or amino acid sequences translated in silico. Repertoires were compared using hierarchical clustering with single linkage and t-SNE, both based on Chao-modified Jaccard distances. Repertoire diversity was quantified with the Renyi index, after sample size normalisation, across a range of alpha values. TCRdb stores this immuneACCESS table with in-frame sequences only. Part of the clones is absent; in the studies checked, under half of the shortfall reflects unresolved V genes, and no reason is known for the rest. V and J calls and clone size are given by that table; D and trimming were obtained from the DNA. This sample's table has entries for roughly 800 clones. The leading ten clones occupy around 4.9% of the sample.

From the cysteine up to the phenylalanine, the CDR3 has a length of 18 residues. The DNA sequence is not available. As encoded in the germline V gene, CDR1 is MGHRA while CDR2 is YSYEKL. A note on this clone: Its antigen is currently not known.

iaTreg cells were defined as HLA-DR+ Treg cells, were more frequent in NO ID patients than in ID patients at Tend, and were hypothesised to expand during inflammation. TCR repertoires were obtained from roughly 11 juvenile idiopathic arthritis patients with active disease who had not reached inactive disease, of whom 3 were polyarticular and 8 were oligoarticular. The median age of the TCR-sequenced patients was more than 10 years (range roughly 2.4-25), and their median disease duration was about 7 years (range 0.2-19.1). Samples for TCR repertoire analysis were collected at two centres in Italy. Peripheral blood mononuclear cells were separated using a Histopaque-1077 density gradient and frozen in about 90% FCS with 10% DMSO.

The chain is assembled from TRBV4-1 and TRBJ2-2; no DNA is available, so the TRBD2 call from TCRdb remains unchecked. Sample: Treg cells from blood. What this sample's cell subset or site label stands for: HLA-DR+ inflammation-associated blood Treg cells. The origin of this receptor is a donor under 30 with juvenile idiopathic arthritis. The CDR3: CASSQVTGLALNTGELFF.